The TCR beta chain under discussion was sequenced for a study of naive and memory T cell subsets. Whole-study results and caveats: No ground truth validated the naive and memory repertoire findings.

After the first PCR, alpha and beta chain libraries were processed separately. CD45RA-CD27- cells were effector memory; CD45RA+CD27- cells were EMRA. CDR1 SNHLY and CDR2 FYNNEI come from the germline V gene. V dropped 6 bases and J dropped 0 bases, with 12 bases sitting between them. The CDR3 loop spans 15 amino acids. Turning to this clonotype: Its antigen is unidentified.

The beta constant-region primer was an equimolar mix of two oligonucleotides covering TRBC1 and TRBC2. TCRdb ran MiXCR on the UMI-ligation and nested PCR reads and lists one entry per CDR3 protein. The repertoire consists of roughly 27,000 distinct CDR3 sequences, with roughly 10% occurring once and the leading ten covering approximately 15%. This receptor was taken from a human donor in good health. Input material: effector memory CD4+ T cells from blood. Regarding subset: effector memory, CD45RA- CD27-. The genes are TRBV2 and TRBJ1-5; D might be TRBD1 (6 bases). This CDR3 is CASRVTGDSNQPQHF. The CDR3 nucleotides are TGTGCCAGCAGGGTGACAGGAGATAGCAATCAGCCCCAGCATTTT. Variable domain in full (rest from reference TRBV2 and TRBJ1-5): EPEVTQTPSHQVTQMGQEVILRCVPISNHLYFYWYRQILGQKVEFLVSFYNNEISEKSEIFDDQFSVERPDGSNFTLKIRSTKLEDSAMYFCASRVTGDSNQPQHFGDGTRLSIL.